These 27 T cell receptor beta chains share one sample of origin, sequenced in a study of blood T cells in healthy people across ages. The authors ran a second PCR of about 6 to 11 cycles using a sample-barcoded 5' primer and a J-beta primer mix. Each CDR3 protein is one row after TCRdb ran MiXCR on the 5' RACE reads. The table has approximately 800,000 distinct CDR3 sequences, under 80% seen once; the top ten hold approximately 30%. Sequenced material: blood. The receptor set was obtained from a man aged 30 to 39 in good health.

Regarding this clonotype: One junction end disagrees with the germline gene, perhaps due to a read error. CDR3 nucleotide sequence: TGCGCCAGCAGGTCCGGTACGCGGTATTTT. As protein: CASRSGTRYF. This chain joins TRBV2 and TRBJ2-3; no firm D call. The CDR3 length is 10 residues. Germline V gene data show CDR1 as SNHLY and CDR2 as FYNNEI. Full variable domain (remainder filled in from reference TRBV2 and TRBJ2-3): EPEVTQTPSHQVTQMGQEVILRCVPISNHLYFYWYRQILGQKVEFLVSFYNNEISEKSEIFDDQFSVERPDGSNFTLKIRSTKLEDSAMYFCASRSGTRYFGPGTRLTVL.

J is TRBJ2-7 and V is TRBV10-3; D unclear. Trimming stripped 6 bases from V and 1 base from J, with 10 bases between. Germline V gene data show CDR1 as ENHRY and CDR2 as SYGVKD. This CDR3 region has 13 residues. The CDR3 region has the DNA TGTGCCATCAGCCCGACGGATTCCTACGAGCAGTACTTC. Translating it yields CAISPTDSYEQYF.

The V call is TRBV7-2, the J call TRBJ1-4; D unclear. Germline-derived CDR1 and CDR2 are SGHTA and FQGNSA. The length of the CDR3 is 14 residues. The V gene lost 4 bases and the J gene lost 4 bases, with 10 bases spanning the gap. CDR3 sequence (DNA): TGTGCCAGCAGCTCTCAGGCGCTTAATGAAAAACTGTTTTTT. Amino acid sequence: CASSSQALNEKLFF.

The J gene is TRBJ2-1, the V gene TRBV6-2 or TRBV6-3; no definite D call. The CDR3 has 15 amino acids. V was cut by 0 bases and J by 5 bases, with 11 bases left in between. The germline V gene has CDR1 MNHEY and CDR2 SVGEGT. This CDR3 is CASSYSYIGHNEQFF. The CDR3 coding sequence is TGTGCCAGCAGTTACTCGTATATCGGCCACAATGAGCAGTTCTTC.

The chain is built from TRBV5-1 and TRBJ2-3; 7 nucleotides align to TRBD1. The CDR3 sequence is 14 residues long. Germline V lookup: CDR1 SGHRS, CDR2 YFSETQ. Trimming removed 3 bases from V and 2 bases from J; junction bases left unmatched: 3. CDR3 DNA: TGCGCCAGCAGCTCGGGACAGAACACAGATACGCAGTATTTT. This gives the protein CASSSGQNTDTQYF.

This clonotype appeared a few times. This chain uses TRBV4-2 with TRBJ2-1, with D unresolved. The germline V and J ends were trimmed by 0 bases and 8 bases, with 8 bases remaining between them. CDR1 is LGHNA and CDR2 is YNFKEQ in the germline V gene. This CDR3 contains 13 residues. The CDR3 bases are TGTGCCAGCAGCCAAGATGTGGTCGATGAGCAGTTCTTC. Its protein is CASSQDVVDEQFF.

The rearrangement uses TRBV4-2 and TRBJ2-1, with a weak D call TRBD2 (6 bases). V was shortened by 1 base and J by 8 bases, with 18 bases between the two germline ends. Germline V gives CDR1 LGHNA, CDR2 YNFKEQ. The CDR3 runs to 16 residues. The CDR3 coding sequence is TGTGCCAGCAGCCAAGCCTACAGGTCACCGGGGGATGAGCAGTTCTTC. This translates into CASSQAYRSPGDEQFF.

In DNA form, the CDR3 reads TGTGCCAGCAAACAGGGACTCAATGAAAAACTGTTTTTT. As protein: CASKQGLNEKLFF. V and J are TRBV6-5 and TRBJ1-4, with D possibly TRBD1 on 6 matching bases. This CDR3 is 13 amino acids long. Germline V gene lookup returns CDR1 MNHEY and CDR2 SVGAGI. V dropped 7 bases and J dropped 5 bases, with 11 bases sitting between them.

The chain couples TRBV4-3 to TRBJ2-1; 8 nucleotides agree with TRBD2. Germline CDR1 LGHNA, CDR2 YSLEER. The trim removed 3 bases at V and 2 bases at J, leaving 3 bases unmatched. This CDR3 region has 15 residues. The CDR3: CASSHETSAYNEQFF. Here the CDR3 DNA reads TGCGCCAGCAGCCACGAGACTAGCGCCTACAATGAGCAGTTCTTC.

This clonotype has a handful of counts. The V and J genes are TRBV7-9 and TRBJ2-1, with D tentatively TRBD1 (5 bases). CDR1 and CDR2 (germline): SEHNR, FQNEAQ (reference sequence). Between the trimmed V and J ends, which lost 6 bases and 8 bases, there was a span of 14 bases. CDR3 size: 13 residues. The CDR3 protein is CASRPWGRYEQFF. The CDR3 bases are TGTGCCAGCAGACCCTGGGGCAGGTATGAGCAGTTCTTC.

The sample holds a few counts of this clonotype. V usage is TRBV28 and J usage is TRBJ2-1, with no clear D. Trimming shortened V by 6 bases and J by 1 base, and 13 bases separated the two germline ends. Germline values: CDR1 MDHEN, CDR2 SYDVKM. CDR3 size: 15 residues. The CDR3 coding sequence is TGTGCCAGCAGGAGAGCACAGATATCCTACAATGAGCAGTTCTTC. Translating it yields CASRRAQISYNEQFF.

The count of this clonotype is one. V and J are TRBV2 and TRBJ1-6, with TRBD1 as a possible D gene (6 bases). The V gene lost 5 bases and the J gene lost 0 bases, with 14 bases spanning the gap. This CDR3 has 17 amino acids. The V gene's germline CDR1 is SNHLY and CDR2 FYNNEI. For the CDR3, the DNA is TGTGCCAGCAGTTCGGGACACTCTAGCTCCTATAATTCACCCCTCCACTTT. Protein product: CASSSGHSSSYNSPLHF.

The chain recombines TRBV21-1 with TRBJ1-2. TRBV21-1 is noted as a pseudogene. The CDR3 covers 13 residues. CDR3 protein: CASTLEGDYGYTF. In DNA form, the CDR3 reads TGTGCCAGCACCCTCGAGGGCGACTATGGCTACACCTTC.

This chain uses TRBV12-3 or TRBV12-4 with TRBJ2-3; TRBD2 aligns across 10 bases. V lost 8 bases, J lost 2 bases, and 7 bases stayed unmatched. This CDR3 spans 15 amino acids. The CDR3 DNA sequence: TGTGCCAGCGATATAGCGGGGGGCTTCACAGATACGCAGTATTTT. Protein sequence: CASDIAGGFTDTQYF.

The rearrangement uses TRBV4-2 and TRBJ2-7; TRBD2 aligns across 9 bases. With the DNA end fitting TRBJ2-5 better, the J assignment may be wrong. In germline, CDR1 is LGHNA, CDR2 YNFKEQ. This CDR3 is built from 16 residues. CDR3 sequence: CASSPISGSLRETQYF. CDR3 sequence (DNA): TGTGCCAGCAGCCCTATTAGCGGGAGCCTCAGGGAGACCCAGTACTTC.

V usage is TRBV18 and J usage is TRBJ2-1; TRBD1 agrees at 9 bases. V shed 3 bases and J 10 bases; nucleotides not matched to a gene: 7. The CDR3 loop spans 14 amino acids. Germline lookup yields CDR1 KGHSH and CDR2 LQKENI. CDR3 bases: TGTGCCAGCTCACCCGCACAGGGGGCGCGGGAGCAGTTCTTC. Amino acid sequence: CASSPAQGAREQFF.

Points on this clonotype: A much larger clone lies a single base off, so this may be a read error. This chain connects TRBV10-3 to TRBJ2-5; D ambiguous. The CDR3 runs 15 residues. Germline assignment: CDR1 ENHRY and CDR2 SYGVKD. The V end was cut by 4 bases, the J end by 5 bases, with 17 bases between. DNA of the CDR3: TGTGCCATCAGTGGGGAAAGCCAGAGAGACGAGACCCAGTACTTC. This translates into CAISGESQRDETQYF.

The chain couples TRBV4-3 to TRBJ2-1; D gene uncertain. Looked up from germline, CDR1 is LGHNA and CDR2 is YSLEER. V dropped 2 bases and J dropped 5 bases, with 7 bases sitting between them. CDR3 length equals 13 residues. CDR3: CASSQYRDNEQFF. The CDR3 nucleotides read TGCGCCAGCAGCCAATATCGGGACAATGAGCAGTTCTTC.

This sequence joins TRBV24-1 and TRBJ1-2; possible D gene TRBD1, 5 bases. V lost 11 bases and J 6 bases, leaving 24 bases between the germline ends. Looked up from germline, CDR1 is KGHDR and CDR2 is SFDVKD. The CDR3 runs 15 residues. CDR3 DNA: TGTGCCATCAACCCTGGGGGTTCTCTTGGGAATGGCTACACCTTC. It is translated as CAINPGGSLGNGYTF.

The chain has TRBV18 and TRBJ2-3; TRBD2 matches 9 bases. The junction had 12 bases not matched to a gene; V was cut back by 2 bases and J by 3 bases. The CDR3 extends over 18 amino acids. Germline CDR1 and CDR2: KGHSH and LQKENI. CDR3 sequence (DNA): TGTGCCAGCTCACCAGGTCTTGGCGGGGGGGCCGCGACAGATACGCAGTATTTT. As protein: CASSPGLGGGAATDTQYF.

The chain carries TRBV10-3 and TRBJ2-5; TRBD2 is a possible D gene (5 bases). The ends were cut back, 3 bases at V and 1 base at J, with 12 bases in the middle. Germline assignment: CDR1 ENHRY and CDR2 SYGVKD. The CDR3 consists of 15 residues. CDR3 region: CAISELRTSQETQYF. In DNA, the CDR3 is TGTGCCATCAGTGAACTGAGGACTTCCCAAGAGACCCAGTACTTC.

The chain uses TRBV28 and TRBJ2-5, with 11 bases aligning to TRBD2. CDR1 and CDR2 from the germline V gene are MDHEN and SYDVKM. Unmatched junction bases numbered 16, after V lost 2 bases and J lost 14 bases. The length of the CDR3 is 16 residues. In DNA, the CDR3 is TGTGCCAGCAGTTTACCTAGCGGGGGGCCGAAAGAGATCCAATACTTC. Protein sequence: CASSLPSGGPKEIQYF.

This chain links TRBV7-3 with TRBJ2-1, with D unclear. This CDR3 has 13 residues. Germline V gene sequence: CDR1 SGHTA, CDR2 FQGTGA. The V end was cut by 5 bases, the J end by 6 bases, with 11 bases between. The chain's CDR3 is CASSPPSSNEQFF. The CDR3 bases are TGTGCCAGCAGCCCCCCCTCAAGCAATGAGCAGTTCTTC.

This clonotype was detected only a few times. CDR3 region: CAISVGGHNNEQFF. The CDR3 DNA is TGTGCCATCAGTGTAGGGGGACACAACAATGAGCAGTTCTTC. This rearrangement joins TRBV10-3 to TRBJ2-1; D is perhaps TRBD1 (6 bases). Trimming stripped 4 bases from V and 5 bases from J, with 12 bases between. Germline V lookup: CDR1 ENHRY, CDR2 SYGVKD. The CDR3 is made up of 14 amino acids.

This chain links TRBV24-1 with TRBJ2-1; D remains unclear. Deletions cut 1 base from V and 0 bases from J, with 12 bases between. The germline CDR1 and CDR2 sequences are KGHDR and SFDVKD. This CDR3 contains 17 residues. CDR3 protein: CATSDFEAGSSYNEQFF. CDR3 bases: TGTGCCACCAGTGATTTCGAAGCTGGAAGCTCCTACAATGAGCAGTTCTTC.

The chain recombines TRBV2 with TRBJ1-2; 7 positions agree with TRBD1. The CDR3 totals 14 residues. CDR1 is SNHLY and CDR2 is FYNNEI in the germline V gene. After removal of 2 bases from V and 8 bases from J, the junction contained 8 bases not matched to a gene. Here the CDR3 DNA reads TGTGCCAGCAGTGAACGCAGGGGGAGAAGGGGCTACACCTTC. Amino acid sequence: CASSERRGRRGYTF.

V and J are TRBV9 and TRBJ2-1, with 7 bases that match TRBD1. Trimming removed 6 bases from V and 9 bases from J; junction bases left unmatched: 6. The CDR3 is made up of 12 amino acids. Germline V gives CDR1 SGDLS, CDR2 YYNGEE. The CDR3 here is CASKQGSGEQFF. In DNA, the CDR3 is TGTGCCAGCAAACAGGGGTCGGGTGAGCAGTTCTTC.